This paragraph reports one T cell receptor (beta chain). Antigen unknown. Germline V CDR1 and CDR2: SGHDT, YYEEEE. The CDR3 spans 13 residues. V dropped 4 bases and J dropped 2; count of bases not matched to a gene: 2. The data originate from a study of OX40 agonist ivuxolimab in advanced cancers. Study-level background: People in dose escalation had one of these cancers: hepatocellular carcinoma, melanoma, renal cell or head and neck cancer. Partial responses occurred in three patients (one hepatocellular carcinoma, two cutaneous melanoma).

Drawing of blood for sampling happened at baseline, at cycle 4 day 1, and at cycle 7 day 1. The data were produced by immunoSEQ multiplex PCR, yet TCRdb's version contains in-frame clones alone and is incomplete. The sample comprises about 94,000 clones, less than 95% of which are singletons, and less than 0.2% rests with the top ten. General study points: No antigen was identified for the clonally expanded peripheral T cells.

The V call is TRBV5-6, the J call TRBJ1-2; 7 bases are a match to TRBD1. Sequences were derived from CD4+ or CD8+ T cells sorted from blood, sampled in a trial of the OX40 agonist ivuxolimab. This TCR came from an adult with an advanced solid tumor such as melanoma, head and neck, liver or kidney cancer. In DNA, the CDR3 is TGTGCCAGCAGCCCGACAGGGAACTATGGCTACACCTTC. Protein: CASSPTGNYGYTF.